The following is a T cell receptor (beta chain) sequence with its context. Reverse transcription used about 0.5 to 1 ug RNA and random hexamers. A multiplex approach, immunoSEQ multiplex PCR, amplified TCR beta CDR3 across 54 Vbeta and 13 Jbeta. TCRdb fed the immunoSEQ multiplex PCR reads into MiXCR, producing one record per CDR3 protein. The table shows 330,000 or so distinct CDR3 sequences, with 85% occurring only once. These data originate in a study of CD8 T cells in Susac syndrome. The CDR3 is made up of 15 amino acids. The V end was cut by 5 bases, the J end by 5 bases, with 18 bases between. CDR1 MNHEY and CDR2 SMNVEV come from the germline V gene (reference sequence).

This TCR derives from a human donor with multiple sclerosis. The rearrangement joins TRBV27 to TRBJ1-1; D might be TRBD1 (5 bases). The source material was CD8+ T cells from PBMCs. The CDR3 sequence: CASSQTGTLGTEAFF. Here the CDR3 DNA reads TGTGCCAGCAGTCAAACCGGGACTTTGGGGACTGAAGCTTTCTTT.